The 13 T cell receptor beta chains below come from one sample, sequenced in a study of identical twins. TCRdb reprocessed the 5' RACE reads via MiXCR and lists one record per CDR3 protein. The data show 600,000 to 700,000 distinct CDR3 sequences, 21% seen once. The data were also submitted as part of a second study, on T cells expressing NK-cell markers.

Sequencing was carried out using PBMCs. Receptors were obtained from a woman between 18 and 29 years old in good health.

V is TRBV16 and J is TRBJ2-7, with D tentatively TRBD1 (6 bases). The V and J ends lost 4 bases and 5 bases respectively, with 18 bases between them. The CDR3 loop spans 15 amino acids. CDR1 and CDR2 (germline): KGHSY, FQNENV. This chain's CDR3 is CASSPKQGVSHEQYF. In nucleotides, the CDR3 is TGTGCCAGCAGCCCGAAACAGGGTGTCAGCCACGAGCAGTACTTC.

This clonotype came up a few times. The rearrangement uses TRBV20-1 and TRBJ2-7; 8 bases align to TRBD1. The germline V gene encodes CDR1 DFQATT and CDR2 SNEGSKA (reference sequence). The CDR3 contains 15 residues. V dropped 5 bases and J dropped 1; count of bases not matched to a gene: 10. The CDR3 nucleotides are TGCAGTGCTTGTACAGGGGGGCCCTTGTCCTACGAGCAGTACTTC. This translates into CSACTGGPLSYEQYF.

The genes are TRBV9 and TRBJ1-1, with 8 bases matching TRBD1. This CDR3 contains 13 residues. Looked up from germline, CDR1 is SGDLS and CDR2 is YYNGEE. V shed 0 bases and J 10 bases; nucleotides not matched to a gene: 5. This CDR3 reads CASSVATGQGAFF. The CDR3 bases are TGTGCCAGCAGCGTAGCTACTGGACAGGGAGCTTTCTTT. The whole variable domain, remainder taken from reference TRBV9 and TRBJ1-1, is DSGVTQTPKHLITATGQRVTLRCSPRSGDLSVYWYQQSLDQGLQFLIQYYNGEERAKGNILERFSAQQFPDLHSELNLSSLELGDSALYFCASSVATGQGAFFGQGTRLTVV.

This sequence joins TRBV10-3 and TRBJ2-7, with D perhaps TRBD2 (6 bases). This CDR3 is built from 15 residues. Germline loops: CDR1 ENHRY, CDR2 SYGVKD. The V gene lost 6 bases and the J gene lost 4 bases, with 19 bases spanning the gap. CDR3 bases: TGTGCCATCAGCCCGTTTAGCGGCGGTGATTACGAGCAGTACTTC. It codes for CAISPFSGGDYEQYF.

The chain joins TRBV12-3 or TRBV12-4 to TRBJ2-3; no clear D gene. The germline V and J ends were trimmed by 1 base and 6 bases, with 8 bases remaining between them. This CDR3 has 13 residues. Written as DNA, the CDR3 is TGTGCCAGCAGTTTAGGGTACGGGGATACGCAGTATTTT. Residues: CASSLGYGDTQYF.

This clonotype has only a few counts. V is TRBV10-3 and J is TRBJ2-5, with TRBD2 matching 8 bases. Germline CDR1 is ENHRY and CDR2 is SYGVKD. With V trimmed by 5 bases and J by 2 bases, 4 bases remained unmatched. This CDR3 contains 14 residues. The CDR3 region is CAISLLADQETQYF. The CDR3 coding sequence is TGTGCCATCAGTTTACTAGCGGATCAAGAGACCCAGTACTTC.

This clonotype was detected many times. The rearrangement uses TRBV24-1 and TRBJ2-1; D is perhaps TRBD1 (5 bases). This CDR3 has 11 residues. From germline, CDR1 is KGHDR and CDR2 SFDVKD. V was trimmed by 9 bases and J by 7 bases, leaving 9 bases between them. The CDR3 bases are TGTGCCACCGGGGCTGGTAATGAGCAGTTCTTC. It codes for CATGAGNEQFF.

This clonotype turned up a few times. The genes are TRBV15 and TRBJ1-4, with D possibly TRBD1 on 5 matching bases. V lost 0 bases and J 0 bases, leaving 11 bases between the germline ends. The CDR3 covers 17 residues. Looked up from germline, CDR1 is LNHNV and CDR2 is YYDKDF (reference sequence). The CDR3 DNA is TGTGCCACCAGCAGAGATGGGGGAGGCGCAACTAATGAAAAACTGTTTTTT. Protein: CATSRDGGGATNEKLFF.

This clonotype was recorded a few times. This chain links TRBV6-5 with TRBJ1-2; D remains ambiguous. The V end lost 6 bases, the J end lost 5 bases, and 13 bases lay between the germline ends. The CDR3 covers 13 residues. Germline-derived CDR1 and CDR2 are MNHEY and SVGAGI. The CDR3 spells CASRYTEGYGYTF. CDR3 DNA: TGTGCCAGCAGGTATACCGAGGGATATGGCTACACCTTC.

V and J are TRBV10-3 and TRBJ2-7; maybe TRBD1 (6 bases). The germline CDR1 and CDR2 sequences are ENHRY and SYGVKD. The CDR3 loop spans 15 amino acids. Trimming removed 5 bases from V and 1 base from J, with 15 bases in between. The CDR3 here is CAISQGQEISYEQYF. CDR3 in DNA: TGTGCCATCAGTCAGGGGCAGGAAATTTCCTACGAGCAGTACTTC.

The chain is built from TRBV20-1 and TRBJ1-2, with TRBD1 matching 9 bases. The J segment lost 6 bases and the V segment lost 5 bases, leaving 7 bases of the junction unmatched. The V gene's germline CDR1 is DFQATT and CDR2 SNEGSKA (reference sequence). CDR3 length: 13 residues. CDR3 sequence: CSAVRDREDGYTF. The CDR3 nucleotides read TGCAGTGCTGTCCGGGACAGGGAAGATGGCTACACCTTC.

This clonotype was picked up a small number of times. The J gene is TRBJ2-7, the V gene TRBV20-1; TRBD2 is a possible D gene (5 bases). The CDR3 totals 14 residues. The germline V gene has CDR1 DFQATT and CDR2 SNEGSKA (reference sequence). Trimming left V 3 bases short and J 7 bases short, with 19 bases between. CDR3 residues: CSARPEELDEEQYF. The DNA of the CDR3 is TGCAGTGCTAGGCCCGAGGAACTAGATGAAGAGCAGTACTTC.

V gene TRBV4-3 combines with J gene TRBJ2-3, with D unclear. V gave up 4 bases and J gave up 3 bases, with 14 bases separating them. From germline, CDR1 is LGHNA and CDR2 YSLEER. CDR3 size: 15 residues. Written as DNA, the CDR3 is TGCGCCAGCAGCCCCTACCTCAGTGCGACAGATACGCAGTATTTT. Translating it yields CASSPYLSATDTQYF.